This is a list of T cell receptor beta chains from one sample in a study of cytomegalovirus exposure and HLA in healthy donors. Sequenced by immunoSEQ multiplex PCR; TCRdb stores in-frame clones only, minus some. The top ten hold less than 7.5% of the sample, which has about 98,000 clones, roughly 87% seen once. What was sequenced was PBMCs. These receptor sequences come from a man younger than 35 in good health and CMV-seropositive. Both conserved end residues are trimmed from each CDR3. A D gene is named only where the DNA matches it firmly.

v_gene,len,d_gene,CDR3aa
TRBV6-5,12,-,ASSYGGSTDTQY
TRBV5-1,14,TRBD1,ASSLVTGDSTDTQY
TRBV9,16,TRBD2,ASSLGEAWGGKHYEQY
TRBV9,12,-,ASSVDLDGEPQH
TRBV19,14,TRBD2,ASSEPFGLAGNEQF
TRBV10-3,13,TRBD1,AISDLDRENYGYT
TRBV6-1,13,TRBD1,ASSATQGRNQPQH
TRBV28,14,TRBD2,ASSLLAGVSRETQY
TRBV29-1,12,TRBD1,SATGVTADTEAF
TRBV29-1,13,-,SVEDAILGGGKLF